This T cell receptor beta chain was recovered during a study of blood T cells in healthy people across ages. About this clonotype: As yet, its antigen is unknown.

Trimming took 2 bases from V and 0 from J, leaving 11 bases between them. The CDR3 spans 15 residues. Germline CDR1 KGHSH, CDR2 LQKENI. Study observations and caveats: Getting older went along with TCR beta diversity per million T cells dropping roughly linearly.

Next came a second PCR, run for roughly 6 to 11 cycles, which used a sample-barcoded 5' primer along with a J-beta primer mix. TCRdb ran MiXCR on the 5' RACE reads and lists one entry per CDR3 protein. This sample yields 1.5 million to 2 million distinct CDR3 sequences, of which approximately 28% are seen a single time; about 8% belongs to the top ten. This TCR came from a woman aged 25 to 39 in good health. This chain joins TRBV18 and TRBJ2-7; D is uncertain. The material sequenced was blood. CDR3 region: CASSPAVQSSYEQYF. The CDR3, as DNA: TGTGCCAGCTCACCAGCGGTACAGAGCTCCTACGAGCAGTACTTC.